The entry below describes one T cell receptor (beta chain). This record belongs to a study of T cell changes during pregnancy in multiple sclerosis. Sequencing used immunoSEQ multiplex PCR; TCRdb keeps in-frame clones, though not all of them. The table lists roughly 110,000 clones, roughly 92% of them singletons. The V gene's germline CDR1 is KGHSH and CDR2 LQKENI. Trimming cost V 3 bases and J 2 bases, with 13 bases left between them. The CDR3 length is 15 residues. Sequencing was performed on peripheral blood, taken after pregnancy. The chain links TRBV18 to TRBJ1-2; tentative D call: TRBD1 (6 bases). The receptor was isolated from a female donor with multiple sclerosis, enrolled in a pregnancy study. The CDR3 DNA sequence: TGTGCCAGCTCACCTGTCGGACAGACCAACTATGGCTACACCTTC. Translated, it gives CASSPVGQTNYGYTF.